These 30 T cell receptor beta chains were sequenced from one sample in a study of blood T cell repertoires in COVID-19. The assay was immunoSEQ multiplex PCR, and TCRdb's table has in-frame clones only and misses some. The sample comprises roughly 120,000 clones, over 65% of which are singletons, and about 3.9% rests with the top ten. Material for sequencing was peripheral blood. These receptors were taken from a man aged 60 to 75 with acute or convalescent COVID-19.

V is TRBV25-1 and J is TRBJ2-1; TRBD1 agrees at 9 bases. The CDR3 runs to 15 residues. The junction had 5 bases not matched to a gene; V was cut back by 5 bases and J by 3 bases. In germline, CDR1 is MGHDK, CDR2 SYGVNS. The CDR3 DNA reads TGTGCCAGCAGTTATCGGGACAGGGTCTACAATGAGCAGTTCTTC. Residues: CASSYRDRVYNEQFF.

This chain joins TRBV9 and TRBJ2-3, with D unclear. The CDR3 is 15 amino acids. Per germline, CDR1 SGDLS and CDR2 YYNGEE. V was shortened by 4 bases and J by 3 bases, with 15 bases between the two germline ends. The CDR3 reads CASSSSPGYTDTQYF. The CDR3 region has the DNA TGTGCCAGCAGCTCATCCCCCGGTTATACAGATACGCAGTATTTT. The full variable domain, its missing parts supplied by reference TRBV9 and TRBJ2-3, is DSGVTQTPKHLITATGQRVTLRCSPRSGDLSVYWYQQSLDQGLQFLIQYYNGEERAKGNILERFSAQQFPDLHSELNLSSLELGDSALYFCASSSSPGYTDTQYFGPGTRLTVL.

The chain couples TRBV4-2 to TRBJ2-2; 12 nucleotides match TRBD2. The V gene's germline CDR1 is LGHNA and CDR2 YNFKEQ. The junction had 3 bases not matched to a gene; V was cut back by 3 bases and J by 1 base. The CDR3 runs 17 residues. CDR3 sequence reads: CASSQLLAGGNTGELFF. The CDR3 coding sequence is TGTGCCAGCAGCCAGCTACTAGCGGGAGGGAACACCGGGGAGCTGTTTTTT.

The gene calls are TRBV15 and TRBJ2-1; D may be TRBD2 (6 bases). Per the germline V gene, CDR1 is LNHNV and CDR2 is YYDKDF (reference sequence). CDR3 length equals 15 residues. Trimming took 0 bases from V and 7 from J, leaving 13 bases between them. The CDR3 sequence is CATSREWAGRNEQFF. CDR3 nucleotides: TGTGCCACCAGCAGAGAGTGGGCAGGGAGGAATGAGCAGTTCTTC.

The chain recombines TRBV2 with TRBJ2-1, with TRBD2 matching over 11 bases. The CDR3 contains 15 residues. Germline-derived CDR1 and CDR2 are SNHLY and FYNNEI. J gave up 5 bases and V 2 bases, and 2 bases lay outside the gene matches. CDR3 nucleotides: TGTGCCAGCAGTGAACTAGCGGGGGGCCACAATGAGCAGTTCTTC. Residues: CASSELAGGHNEQFF.

V gene TRBV18 combines with J gene TRBJ2-1; D perhaps matches TRBD2 (5 bases). The CDR3 is 16 amino acids. Germline-derived CDR1 and CDR2 are KGHSH and LQKENI. Trimming took 3 bases from V and 7 from J, leaving 19 bases between them. This CDR3 reads CASSPGEREFWNEQFF. The CDR3 DNA reads as TGTGCCAGCTCACCCGGGGAGCGAGAGTTTTGGAATGAGCAGTTCTTC.

The gene calls are TRBV18 and TRBJ2-7; TRBD1 matches at 9 bases. V trimming: 3 bases; J trimming: 3 bases; junction bases outside the gene matches: 12. This CDR3 region has 17 residues. CDR1 and CDR2 (germline): KGHSH, LQKENI. The CDR3 loop reads CASSPPGQGGLSYEQYF. CDR3 bases: TGTGCCAGCTCACCGCCGGGACAGGGTGGCCTCAGCTACGAGCAGTACTTC.

The V gene is TRBV28, the J gene TRBJ1-2; D perhaps matches TRBD1 (6 bases). The CDR3 is 15 residues long. The V gene lost 6 bases and the J gene lost 3 bases, with 17 bases spanning the gap. Germline CDR1 MDHEN, CDR2 SYDVKM. In nucleotides, the CDR3 is TGTGCCAGCAGACGGCAGGGGCTACGAGACTATGGCTACACCTTC. Its protein is CASRRQGLRDYGYTF.

V is TRBV11-3 and J is TRBJ2-7; perhaps TRBD2 as D (5 bases). V gave up 1 base and J gave up 3 bases, with 10 bases separating them. CDR3 length: 14 amino acids. The germline V gene encodes CDR1 SGHNT and CDR2 YENEEA. The CDR3 spells CASSLGGNHYEQYF. As DNA, the CDR3 is TGTGCCAGCAGCTTAGGAGGGAATCACTACGAGCAGTACTTC. The whole variable domain, remainder taken from reference TRBV11-3 and TRBJ2-7, is EAGVVQSPRYKIIEKKQPVAFWCNPISGHNTLYWYLQNLGQGPELLIRYENEEAVDDSQLPKDRFSAERLKGVDSTLKIQPAELGDSAVYLCASSLGGNHYEQYFGPGTRLTVT.

The rearrangement joins TRBV27 to TRBJ2-3; 8 nucleotides agree with TRBD2. In germline, CDR1 is MNHEY, CDR2 SMNVEV (reference sequence). V dropped 3 bases and J dropped 0; count of bases not matched to a gene: 8. There are 17 residues in the CDR3. CDR3 sequence: CASSFQAGATSTDTQYF. The CDR3 DNA follows: TGTGCCAGCAGTTTTCAAGCGGGAGCAACTAGCACAGATACGCAGTATTTT.

This chain links TRBV12-3 or TRBV12-4 with TRBJ1-1; D remains unclear. The CDR3 is made up of 12 amino acids. V gave up 1 base and J gave up 6 bases, with 6 bases separating them. The CDR3 DNA sequence: TGTGCCAGCAGTTTAGGAGGGTCTGAAGCTTTCTTT. It is translated as CASSLGGSEAFF.

A few counts support this clone. The rearrangement uses TRBV27 and TRBJ2-3; 12 nucleotides match TRBD2. Germline lookup yields CDR1 MNHEY and CDR2 SMNVEV (reference sequence). With V trimmed by 6 bases and J by 5 bases, 6 bases remained unmatched. The CDR3 is made up of 15 amino acids. The CDR3 sequence is CASRRGLAGLDTQYF. DNA for the CDR3: TGTGCCAGCAGAAGGGGACTAGCGGGCCTAGATACGCAGTATTTT.

This rearrangement joins TRBV7-9 to TRBJ2-2; 8 bases line up with TRBD2. CDR3 length: 16 residues. Germline V gene sequence: CDR1 SEHNR, CDR2 FQNEAQ (reference sequence). With 6 bases clipped from V and 0 bases from J, the junction kept 6 bases outside the gene matches. The CDR3 loop is CASRPGLASNTGELFF. DNA of the CDR3: TGTGCCAGCAGACCCGGACTAGCATCGAACACCGGGGAGCTGTTTTTT.

This clone was seen only a few times. The chain carries TRBV27 and TRBJ2-1; tentative D call: TRBD2 (6 bases). Germline CDR1 MNHEY, CDR2 SMNVEV (reference sequence). This CDR3 has 12 residues. V was trimmed by 6 bases and J by 8 bases, leaving 11 bases between them. CDR3 nucleotides: TGTGCCAGCAGGGCGGGGTGGGATGAGCAGTTCTTC. Amino acid sequence: CASRAGWDEQFF.

The chain is built from TRBV11-2 and TRBJ2-2, with D hard to call. CDR1 and CDR2 from the germline V gene are SGHAT and FQNNGV. V lost 5 bases and J lost 4, with 14 bases in between. The CDR3 contains 15 residues. The CDR3 nucleotides are TGTGCCAGCAGCCGAGGAGTTTTGGGCACCGGGGAGCTGTTTTTT. Protein product: CASSRGVLGTGELFF.

A word on this clone: The junction and the germline gene differ at one end; a read error may be behind it. The V gene is TRBV5-4, the J gene TRBJ2-3; 10 bases fit TRBD1. The CDR3 sequence is 15 residues long. Germline V gene lookup returns CDR1 SGHNT and CDR2 YYREEE (reference sequence). CDR3 amino acids: CASSLGGQGTDTQYF. The CDR3 nucleotides are TGTGCCAGCAGTTTGGGGGGACAGGGGACAGATACGCAGTATTTT.

V gene TRBV7-9 combines with J gene TRBJ2-5; 7 bases line up with TRBD1. With 5 bases clipped from V and 4 bases from J, the junction kept 7 bases outside the gene matches. In germline, CDR1 is SEHNR, CDR2 FQNEAQ (reference sequence). There are 14 residues in the CDR3. CDR3 in amino acids: CASSRDSVGETQYF. Here the CDR3 DNA reads TGTGCCAGCAGCCGGGACAGTGTTGGAGAGACCCAGTACTTC.

The genes are TRBV4-2 and TRBJ2-5, with 7 bases aligning to TRBD1. Germline CDR1 is LGHNA and CDR2 is YNFKEQ. V dropped 4 bases and J dropped 3; count of bases not matched to a gene: 5. The CDR3 sequence is 14 residues long. The CDR3 reads CASSRGQGEETQYF. For the CDR3, the DNA is TGTGCCAGCAGCCGGGGGCAGGGGGAAGAGACCCAGTACTTC.

The chain uses TRBV7-2 and TRBJ2-7; D may be TRBD2 (6 bases). CDR3 length equals 16 residues. From germline, CDR1 is SGHTA and CDR2 FQGNSA. The ends were cut back, 4 bases at V and 2 bases at J, with 18 bases in the middle. The CDR3 loop reads CASSWRRAGNPYEQYF. The CDR3 DNA reads TGTGCCAGCAGCTGGAGGAGGGCAGGGAACCCCTACGAGCAGTACTTC.

As to this clone: In the same sample, other DNA sequences code for this CDR3. The chain couples TRBV5-1 to TRBJ2-7, with 12 positions matching TRBD2. V dropped 5 bases and J dropped 2; count of bases not matched to a gene: 5. The CDR3 has 15 residues. Looked up from germline, CDR1 is SGHRS and CDR2 is YFSETQ. This CDR3 reads CASSPSGRAPYEQYF. CDR3 nucleotides: TGCGCCAGCAGTCCTAGCGGGAGGGCCCCCTACGAGCAGTACTTC.

The rearrangement links TRBV9 to TRBJ1-1, with TRBD1 matching 9 bases. The V gene end was trimmed by 0 bases and the J gene end by 4 bases; junction bases not matched to a gene: 10. The CDR3 runs 17 residues. Looked up from germline, CDR1 is SGDLS and CDR2 is YYNGEE. DNA of the CDR3: TGTGCCAGCAGCGTAGACCCCGGGACAGGGTTGATCACTGAAGCTTTCTTT. This sequence encodes CASSVDPGTGLITEAFF.

This chain joins TRBV7-3 and TRBJ2-3; 8 positions match TRBD2. This CDR3 spans 15 amino acids. Germline lookup yields CDR1 SGHTA and CDR2 FQGTGA. V lost 5 bases to trimming and J lost 4 bases; unmatched junction nucleotides: 8. The CDR3 spells CASSPVGGRPDTQYF. In DNA form, the CDR3 reads TGTGCCAGCAGCCCAGTGGGCGGGAGGCCAGATACGCAGTATTTT.

The J gene is TRBJ1-4, the V gene TRBV27; 10 bases agree with TRBD1. J was trimmed by 6 bases and V by 3 bases; bases with no gene match: 4. The CDR3 length is 15 residues. CDR1 and CDR2 from the germline V gene are MNHEY and SMNVEV (reference sequence). The CDR3 here is CASSFDRGRHEKLFF. The CDR3 DNA follows: TGTGCCAGCAGTTTCGACAGGGGGCGGCATGAAAAACTGTTTTTT.

V gene TRBV4-2 combines with J gene TRBJ2-1, with D tentatively TRBD2 (5 bases). The CDR3 sequence is 15 residues long. CDR1 LGHNA and CDR2 YNFKEQ come from the germline V gene. V was clipped by 5 bases and J by 3 bases, with 14 bases between them. CDR3 protein: CASSVHVGDYNEQFF. CDR3 coding DNA: TGTGCCAGCAGCGTACACGTCGGGGACTACAATGAGCAGTTCTTC.

J is TRBJ2-7 and V is TRBV6-1; TRBD2 is a possible D gene (7 bases). V lost 7 bases and J lost 5, with 15 bases in between. There are 13 residues in the CDR3. CDR1 MNHNS and CDR2 SASEGT come from the germline V gene. CDR3 coding DNA: TGTGCCAGCACCCCCGGGGGGCGCGACGAGCAGTACTTC. Translation: CASTPGGRDEQYF.

The chain uses TRBV10-3 and TRBJ2-6; 7 bases match TRBD2. After removal of 5 bases from V and 2 bases from J, the junction contained 3 bases not matched to a gene. The V gene's germline CDR1 is ENHRY and CDR2 SYGVKD. The CDR3 loop spans 15 amino acids. As DNA, the CDR3 is TGTGCCATCAGTTCCAGCGGGACTGGGGCCAACGTCCTGACTTTC. It encodes CAISSSGTGANVLTF.

The chain carries TRBV7-9 and TRBJ1-4, with 9 positions matching TRBD1. CDR1 is SEHNR, CDR2 FQNEAQ, per germline (reference sequence). The CDR3 is 15 amino acids. With V trimmed by 1 base and J by 5 bases, 2 bases remained unmatched. The chain's CDR3 is CASSLEGQGNEKLFF. In DNA, the CDR3 is TGTGCCAGCAGCTTAGAGGGACAGGGAAATGAAAAACTGTTTTTT. The full variable domain, in which reference TRBV7-9 and TRBJ1-4 provide the parts outside the CDR3, is DTGVSQNPRHKITKRGQNVTFRCDPISEHNRLYWYRQTLGQGPEFLTYFQNEAQLEKSRLLSDRFSAERPKGSFSTLEIQRTEQGDSAMYLCASSLEGQGNEKLFFGSGTQLSVL.

The chain carries TRBV11-2 and TRBJ2-7; 7 bases align to TRBD2. This CDR3 has 15 residues. With 5 bases clipped from V and 0 bases from J, the junction kept 7 bases outside the gene matches. Germline V CDR1 and CDR2: SGHAT, FQNNGV. Written as DNA, the CDR3 is TGTGCCAGCAGCCCCTCTAGCGGCAGCTCCTACGAGCAGTACTTC. It translates to CASSPSSGSSYEQYF.

The chain has TRBV7-9 and TRBJ1-2; weak D call: TRBD1 (6 bases). V dropped 5 bases and J dropped 7 bases, with 17 bases sitting between them. Germline V gene lookup returns CDR1 SEHNR and CDR2 FQNEAQ (reference sequence). The CDR3 spans 14 residues. This chain's CDR3 is CASSTSGQHIGYTF. Here the CDR3 DNA reads TGTGCCAGCAGCACCTCGGGACAACATATTGGCTACACCTTC.

CDR3 nucleotide sequence: TGTGCCAGTACCGACAGGGGGCAGGGTTATGGCTACACCTTC. It codes for CASTDRGQGYGYTF. V is TRBV19 and J is TRBJ1-2; 10 nucleotides agree with TRBD1. There are 14 residues in the CDR3. Germline V gives CDR1 LNHDA, CDR2 SQIVND (reference sequence). With V trimmed by 7 bases and J by 5 bases, 7 bases remained unmatched.